This T cell receptor beta chain was identified in a study of cytomegalovirus exposure and HLA in healthy donors. Overall study results and limits: Some TCR beta chains (roughly 160 of them) were listed as cytomegalovirus-associated. An Asian-associated ancestry cluster reportedly showed fewer N-insertions than the roughly 670-donor mean in a later analysis. Most TCR sequences were uncommon, yet certain public TCRs appeared in many donors. Within a later analysis, the majority of CMV-associated TCR beta chains appeared HLA-restricted.

Comments on this clone: Its antigen is unknown.

This CDR3 is built from 16 residues. Deletions cut 2 bases from V and 0 bases from J, with 11 bases between. Germline V lookup: CDR1 SEHNR, CDR2 FQNEAQ (reference sequence). The PCR had 60 Vbeta and 13 Jbeta primers. Generated by immunoSEQ multiplex PCR, the TCRdb table keeps only in-frame clones and is missing some. This table holds about 200,000 clones, more than 60% found once. The specimen sequenced was PBMCs. The TCR originated in a girl aged 2-10 years in good health and CMV-seronegative. The rearrangement uses TRBV7-9 and TRBJ2-1; the D is unclear. Here the CDR3 DNA reads TGTGCCAGCAGCTTACAAGCAGGCACCTCCTACAATGAGCAGTTCTTC. Amino acids: CASSLQAGTSYNEQFF.